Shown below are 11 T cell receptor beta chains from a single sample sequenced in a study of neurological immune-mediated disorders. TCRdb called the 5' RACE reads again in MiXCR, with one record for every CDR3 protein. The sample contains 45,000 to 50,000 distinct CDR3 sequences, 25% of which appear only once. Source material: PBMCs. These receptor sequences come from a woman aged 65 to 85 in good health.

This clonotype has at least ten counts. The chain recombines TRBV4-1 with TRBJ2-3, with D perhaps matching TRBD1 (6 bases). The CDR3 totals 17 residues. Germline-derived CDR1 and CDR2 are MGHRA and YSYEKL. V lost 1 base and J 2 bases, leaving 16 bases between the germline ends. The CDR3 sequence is CASSQGPTGSNTDTQYF. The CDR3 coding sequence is TGCGCCAGCAGCCAAGGCCCGACAGGATCTAACACAGATACGCAGTATTTT.

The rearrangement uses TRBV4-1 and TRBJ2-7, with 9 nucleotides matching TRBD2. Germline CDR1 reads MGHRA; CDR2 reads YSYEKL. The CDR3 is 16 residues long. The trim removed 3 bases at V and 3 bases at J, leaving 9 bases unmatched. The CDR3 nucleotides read TGCGCCAGCAGCCAGGAGTGGCGGGGGGGAGTCTACGAGCAGTACTTC. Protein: CASSQEWRGGVYEQYF.

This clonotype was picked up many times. In nucleotides, the CDR3 is TGTGCCAGCAGCTCAAACAGGGGCACAGATACGCAGTATTTT. Translation: CASSSNRGTDTQYF. V and J are TRBV7-6 and TRBJ2-3, with a possible D match to TRBD1 (6 bases). The CDR3 consists of 14 residues. V was shortened by 4 bases and J by 1 base, with 9 bases between the two germline ends. CDR1 is SGHVS and CDR2 is FNYEAQ in the germline V gene.

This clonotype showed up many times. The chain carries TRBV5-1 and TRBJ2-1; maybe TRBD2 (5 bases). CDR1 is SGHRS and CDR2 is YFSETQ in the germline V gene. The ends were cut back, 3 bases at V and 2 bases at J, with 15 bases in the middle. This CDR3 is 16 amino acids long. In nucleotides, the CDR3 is TGCGCCAGCAGCTGGACTCCCACTACCGCCTACAATGAGCAGTTCTTC. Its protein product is CASSWTPTTAYNEQFF.

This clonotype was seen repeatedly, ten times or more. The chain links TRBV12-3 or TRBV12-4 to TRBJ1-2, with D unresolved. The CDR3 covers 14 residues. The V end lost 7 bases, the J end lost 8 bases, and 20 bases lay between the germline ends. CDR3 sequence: CASTRSDGRFGYTF. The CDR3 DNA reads TGTGCCAGCACCCGATCCGACGGGCGCTTCGGCTACACCTTC.

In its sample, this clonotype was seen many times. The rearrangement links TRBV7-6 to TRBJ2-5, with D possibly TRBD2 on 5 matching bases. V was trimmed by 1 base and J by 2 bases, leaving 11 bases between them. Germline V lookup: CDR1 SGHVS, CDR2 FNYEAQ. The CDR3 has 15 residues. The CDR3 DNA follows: TGTGCCAGCAGCTTAGGGGTAGCGCCACAAGAGACCCAGTACTTC. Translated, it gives CASSLGVAPQETQYF. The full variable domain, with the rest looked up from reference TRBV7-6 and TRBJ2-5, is GAGVSQSPRYKVTKRGQDVALRCDPISGHVSLYWYRQALGQGPEFLTYFNYEAQQDKSGLPNDRFSAERPEGSISTLTIQRTEQRDSAMYRCASSLGVAPQETQYFGPGTRLLVL.

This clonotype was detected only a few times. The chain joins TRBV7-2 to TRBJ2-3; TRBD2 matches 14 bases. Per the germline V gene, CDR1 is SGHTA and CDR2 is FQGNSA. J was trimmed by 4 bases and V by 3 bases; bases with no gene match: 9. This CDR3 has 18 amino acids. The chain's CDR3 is CASSFTGLAGASADTQYF. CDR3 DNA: TGTGCCAGCAGCTTCACGGGACTAGCGGGAGCGTCGGCAGATACGCAGTATTTT.

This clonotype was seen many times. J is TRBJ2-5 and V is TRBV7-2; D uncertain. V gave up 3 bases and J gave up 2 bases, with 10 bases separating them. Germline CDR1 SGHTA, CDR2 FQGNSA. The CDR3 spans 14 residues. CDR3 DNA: TGTGCCAGCAGCTTGAATTCCGGACAAGAGACCCAGTACTTC. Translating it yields CASSLNSGQETQYF. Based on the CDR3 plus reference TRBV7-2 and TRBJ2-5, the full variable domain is GAGVSQSPSNKVTEKGKDVELRCDPISGHTALYWYRQSLGQGLEFLIYFQGNSAPDKSGLPSDRFSAERTGGSVSTLTIQRTQQEDSAVYLCASSLNSGQETQYFGPGTRLLVL.

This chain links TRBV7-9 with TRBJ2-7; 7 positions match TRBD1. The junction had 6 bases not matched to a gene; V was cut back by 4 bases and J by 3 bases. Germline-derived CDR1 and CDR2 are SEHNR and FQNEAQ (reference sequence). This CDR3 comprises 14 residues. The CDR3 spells CASSYGQGVYEQYF. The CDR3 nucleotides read TGTGCCAGCAGCTATGGCCAGGGGGTCTACGAGCAGTACTTC.

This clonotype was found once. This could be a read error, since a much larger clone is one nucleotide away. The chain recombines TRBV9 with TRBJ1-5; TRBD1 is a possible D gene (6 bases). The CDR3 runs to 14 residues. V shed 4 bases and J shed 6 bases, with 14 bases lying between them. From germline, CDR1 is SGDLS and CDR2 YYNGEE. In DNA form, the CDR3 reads TGTGCCAGCAGCCGTACAGGGTTTGGTCAGCCCCAGCATTTT. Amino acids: CASSRTGFGQPQHF. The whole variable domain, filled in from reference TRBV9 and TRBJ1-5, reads DSGVTQTPKHLITATGQRVTLRCSPRSGDLSVYWYQQSLDQGLQFLIQYYNGEERAKGNILERFSAQQFPDLHSELNLSSLELGDSALYFCASSRTGFGQPQHFGDGTRLSIL.

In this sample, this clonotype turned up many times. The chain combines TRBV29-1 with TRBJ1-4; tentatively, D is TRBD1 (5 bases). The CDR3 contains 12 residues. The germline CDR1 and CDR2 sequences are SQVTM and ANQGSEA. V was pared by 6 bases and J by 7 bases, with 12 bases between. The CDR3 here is CSVPWGGEKLFF. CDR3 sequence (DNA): TGCAGCGTCCCGTGGGGGGGTGAAAAACTGTTTTTT. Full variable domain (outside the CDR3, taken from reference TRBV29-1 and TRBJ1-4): SAVISQKPSRDICQRGTSLTIQCQVDSQVTMMFWYRQQPGQSLTLIATANQGSEATYESGFVIDKFPISRPNLTFSTLTVSNMSPEDSSIYLCSVPWGGEKLFFGSGTQLSVL.